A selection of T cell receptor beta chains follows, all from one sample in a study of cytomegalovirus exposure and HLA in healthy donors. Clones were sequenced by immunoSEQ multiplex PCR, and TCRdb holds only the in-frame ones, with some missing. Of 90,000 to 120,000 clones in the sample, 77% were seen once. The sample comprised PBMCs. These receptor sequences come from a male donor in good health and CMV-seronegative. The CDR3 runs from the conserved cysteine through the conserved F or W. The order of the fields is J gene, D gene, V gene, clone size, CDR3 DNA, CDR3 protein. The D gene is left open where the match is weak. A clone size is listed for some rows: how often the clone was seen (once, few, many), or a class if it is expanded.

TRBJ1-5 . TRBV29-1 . TGCAGCGTTGAACGGTATCGTAGTCAGCCCCAGCATTTT CSVERYRSQPQHF
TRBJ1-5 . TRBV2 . TGTGCCAGCAGTGATGATTCGGGGATTGCGCCCCAGCATTTT CASSDDSGIAPQHF
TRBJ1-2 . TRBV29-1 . TGCAGCGTTGAAGGGCGGCGGACATCGGACTATGGCTACACCTTC CSVEGRRTSDYGYTF
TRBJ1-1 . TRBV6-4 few TGTGCCAGAATAGGCCTATCGGGCACTGAAGCTTTCTTT CARIGLSGTEAFF
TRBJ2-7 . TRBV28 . TGTGCCAGCAGTTTAGAGGGCGAATACTCCTACGAGCAGTACTTC CASSLEGEYSYEQYF
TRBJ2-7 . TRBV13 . TGTGCCAGCGGGCAGGGATTCTACGAGCAGTACTTC CASGQGFYEQYF
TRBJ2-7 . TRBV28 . TGTGCCAGCAGTCCAATTGCAGTGCAGTCCTACGAGCAGTACTTC CASSPIAVQSYEQYF
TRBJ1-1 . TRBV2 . TGTGCCAGCACTCTCGACAGTAACACTGAAGCTTTCTTT CASTLDSNTEAFF
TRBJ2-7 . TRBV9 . TGTGCCAGCAGCGTAGATCGGTCGGGTGAGCAGTACTTC CASSVDRSGEQYF
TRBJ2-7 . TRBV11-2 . TGTGCCAGCAGCCTTAGCTCCTACGAGCAGTACTTC CASSLSSYEQYF
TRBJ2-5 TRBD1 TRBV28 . TGTGCCAGCAGTTTTTACAGGGGCGAAGAGACCCAGTACTTC CASSFYRGEETQYF
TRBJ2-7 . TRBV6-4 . TGTGCCAGCAGCCTTACAGGAAGCTACGCCGACGAGCAGTACTTC CASSLTGSYADEQYF
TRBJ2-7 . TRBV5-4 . TGTGCCAGCAGCCCTCAAGACAGACCCTACGAGCAGTACTTC CASSPQDRPYEQYF
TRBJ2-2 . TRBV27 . TGTGCCAGTCTAGACCTAACCGGGGAGCTGTTTTTT CASLDLTGELFF
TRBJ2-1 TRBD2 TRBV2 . TGTGCCAGCAGGACCGGACTAGCGGGCTCCTACAATGAGCAGTTCTTC CASRTGLAGSYNEQFF
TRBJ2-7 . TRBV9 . TGTGCCAGCAGCGGAAAGGACAGCTCCTACGAGCAGTACTTC CASSGKDSSYEQYF
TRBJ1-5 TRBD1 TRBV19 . TGTGCCAGTAACTTCGTCCGGGGACAGGGGCGGCAGCCCCAGCATTTT CASNFVRGQGRQPQHF
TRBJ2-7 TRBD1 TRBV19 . TGTGCCAGTAGTGCGACAGGGGCCTACGAGCAGTACTTC CASSATGAYEQYF
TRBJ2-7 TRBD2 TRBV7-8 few TGTGCCAGCAACTTGGGGCGGGAGCCCTACGAGCAGTACTTC CASNLGREPYEQYF
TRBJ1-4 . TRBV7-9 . TGTGCCAGCAGCTTAGGCGCCAGGGTGTCGAATGAAAAACTGTTTTTT CASSLGARVSNEKLFF
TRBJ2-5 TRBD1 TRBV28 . TGTGCCAGCAGTTCGTCGGAGGCAGGGGGTTCCCAAGAGACCCAGTACTTC CASSSSEAGGSQETQYF
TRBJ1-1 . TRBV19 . TGTGCCAGTACCGCCAACATACTAACTGAAGCTTTCTTT CASTANILTEAFF
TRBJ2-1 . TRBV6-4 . TGTGCCAGCAGTGACAGGGGTAGGTCGGATGAGCAGTTCTTC CASSDRGRSDEQFF
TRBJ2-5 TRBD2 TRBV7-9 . TGTGCCAGCAGACTCACTAGCGGGAGTCCGCAAGAGACCCAGTACTTC CASRLTSGSPQETQYF
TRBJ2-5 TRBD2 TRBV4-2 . TGTGCCAGCAGCCCCCAGGCTATGACTAGCGGCCAAGAGACCCAGTACTTC CASSPQAMTSGQETQYF
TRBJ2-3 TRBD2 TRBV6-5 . TGTGCCAGCAGTTACCGGCGGGAGACAGATACGCAGTATTTT CASSYRRETDTQYF
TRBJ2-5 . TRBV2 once TGTGCCAGCAGTGAATGGAGCGGAGGGTACCAAGAGACCCAGTACTTC CASSEWSGGYQETQYF
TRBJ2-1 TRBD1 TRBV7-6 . TGTGCCAGCAGCTTAGTGGGGCTTGCAGGGGGCAATGAGCAGTTCTTC CASSLVGLAGGNEQFF
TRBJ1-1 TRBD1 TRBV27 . TGTGCCAGCAGTTGGGGACAGGGGAACACTGAAGCTTTCTTT CASSWGQGNTEAFF
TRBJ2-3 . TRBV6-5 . TGTGCCAGCAGGAGGGATCGCACAGATACGCAGTATTTT CASRRDRTDTQYF
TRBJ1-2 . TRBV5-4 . TGTGCCAGCAGCTTAGACGGAGTGAACTATGGCTACACCTTC CASSLDGVNYGYTF
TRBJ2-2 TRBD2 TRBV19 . TGTGCCAGTAGTAGCGGGAGGGCCGACACCGGGGAGCTGTTTTTT CASSSGRADTGELFF
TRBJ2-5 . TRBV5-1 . TGCGCCAGCAGCTTGACAGCGGCGATCACCCAAGAGACCCAGTACTTC CASSLTAAITQETQYF
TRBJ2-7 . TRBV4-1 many TGCGCCAGCAGCCAAGATCTCGGAGGGGCCTACGAGCAGTACTTC CASSQDLGGAYEQYF
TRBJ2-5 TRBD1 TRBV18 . TGTGCCAGCTCTCCGGGACAGGGAGAGACCCAGTACTTC CASSPGQGETQYF
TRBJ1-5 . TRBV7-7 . TGTGCCAGCAGCTCTGGGCCGCGGGGACCCCAGCATTTT CASSSGPRGPQHF
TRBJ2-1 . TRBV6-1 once TGTGCCAGCAGTGCCCTAGCTTCTCTGAATGAGCAGTTCTTC CASSALASLNEQFF
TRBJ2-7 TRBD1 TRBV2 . TGTGCCAGCAGTGCAGGGGGTTCCCGGGAGCAGTACTTC CASSAGGSREQYF
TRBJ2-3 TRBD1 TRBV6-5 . TGTGCCAGCAACCCCATCCAGGGGGCCCCCGGTGTGCAGTATTTT CASNPIQGAPGVQYF
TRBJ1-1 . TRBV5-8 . TGTGCCAGCAGCTTGGATACAGGGTGGACTGAAGCTTTCTTT CASSLDTGWTEAFF
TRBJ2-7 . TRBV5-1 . TGCGCCAGCAGCTTTTTTGGTTCTCCGGGACACATGCAAGGCGAGCAGTACTTC CASSFFGSPGHMQGEQYF
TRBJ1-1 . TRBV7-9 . TGTGCCAGCAGCGGAACGAGGACAATGAACACTGAAGCTTTCTTT CASSGTRTMNTEAFF
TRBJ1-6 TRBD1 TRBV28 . TGTGCCAGCAGATTAGACAGGGGCTTTTCACCCCTCCACTTT CASRLDRGFSPLHF
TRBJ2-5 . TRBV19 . TGTGCCAGTACCCGGAGGGGGAGGGGAGAGACCCAGTACTTC CASTRRGRGETQYF
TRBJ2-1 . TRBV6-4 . TGTGCCAGCAGTGACTCGGTGGTAGCGCCCATTAATGAGCAGTTCTTC CASSDSVVAPINEQFF
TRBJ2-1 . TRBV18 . TGTGCCAGCTCACCACCGGGACACTCGAGCTCCTACAATGAGCAGTTCTTC CASSPPGHSSSYNEQFF
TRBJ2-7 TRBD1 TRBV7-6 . TGTGCCAGCAGCTTAGGGGTGGGACAGGGCTACGAGCAGTACTTC CASSLGVGQGYEQYF
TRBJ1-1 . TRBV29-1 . TGCAGCGTTGTGGCAGGTTCCATGAACACTGAAGCTTTCTTT CSVVAGSMNTEAFF
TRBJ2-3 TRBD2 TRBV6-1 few TGTGCCAGCAGTGAAGTGGGTGGGACTAGCGGGAGGGCCCTTAGCACAGATACGCAGTATTTT CASSEVGGTSGRALSTDTQYF
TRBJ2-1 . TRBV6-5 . TGTGCCAGCAGTTCTGGCGGGAAAAGTTATGAGCAGTTCTTC CASSSGGKSYEQFF
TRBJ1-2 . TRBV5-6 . TGTGCCAGCAGCTTACCAGGGAAGGGCTACACCTTC CASSLPGKGYTF
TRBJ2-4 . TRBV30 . TGTGCCTGGAGTGTACCCAACCCTTGGCTAGCCAAAAACATTCAGTACTTC CAWSVPNPWLAKNIQYF
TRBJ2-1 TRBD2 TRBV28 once TGTGCCAGCACCCCGACTAGCGGGAGCTCCTACAATGAGCAGTTCTTC CASTPTSGSSYNEQFF
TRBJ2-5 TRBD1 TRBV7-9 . TGTGCCAGCAGCCCGGGACAGGGGGCTGGAGAGACCCAGTACTTC CASSPGQGAGETQYF